This T cell receptor beta chain emerged from a study of T cells in Graves' hyperthyroidism and ophthalmopathy. Overall study results and limits: The model anticipated ophthalmopathy a median about six months pre-onset.

About this clonotype: Antigen unknown.

Amplified TCR beta CDR3 regions came from RNA transcripts. HTBI primers were used for first-round RT-PCR of the TCR CDR3. TCRdb analysed the multiplex PCR reads with MiXCR anew, one entry per CDR3 protein. The profile shows fewer than 750,000 distinct CDR3 sequences, 13% to 15% of them singletons. The CDR3 is 13 amino acids. V lost 7 bases to trimming and J lost 7 bases; unmatched junction nucleotides: 11. Germline-derived CDR1 and CDR2 are SQVTM and ANQGSEA. V and J are TRBV29-1 and TRBJ2-7, with 9 bases matching TRBD1. The specimen sequenced was blood. This receptor was taken from a woman between 50 and 59 years old with Graves' ophthalmopathy. The CDR3 spells CSAMTTGGLEQYF. The CDR3 coding sequence is TGCAGCGCAATGACGACAGGGGGGCTGGAGCAGTACTTC.